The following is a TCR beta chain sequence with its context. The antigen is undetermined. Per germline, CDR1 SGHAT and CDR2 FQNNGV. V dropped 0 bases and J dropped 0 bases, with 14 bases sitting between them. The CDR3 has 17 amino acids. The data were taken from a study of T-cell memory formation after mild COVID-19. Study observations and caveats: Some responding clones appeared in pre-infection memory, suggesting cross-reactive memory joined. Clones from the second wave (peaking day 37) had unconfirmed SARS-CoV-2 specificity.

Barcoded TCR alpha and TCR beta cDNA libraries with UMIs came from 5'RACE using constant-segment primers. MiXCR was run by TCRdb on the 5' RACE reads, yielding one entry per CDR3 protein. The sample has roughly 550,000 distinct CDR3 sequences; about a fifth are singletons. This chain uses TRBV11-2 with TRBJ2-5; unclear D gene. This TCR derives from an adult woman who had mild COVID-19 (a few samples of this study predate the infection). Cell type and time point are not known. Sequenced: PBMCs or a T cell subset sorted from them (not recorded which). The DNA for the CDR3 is TGTGCCAGCAGCTTAGATCTAGGCAGGACGTACCAAGAGACCCAGTACTTC. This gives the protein CASSLDLGRTYQETQYF.